This T cell receptor beta chain stems from a study of CD8+ T cells in alopecia areata. A note on this clone: The target antigen is unknown.

The authors extracted RNA and reverse transcribed it into cDNA as the sequencing template. Sequencing used immunoSEQ multiplex PCR; TCRdb keeps in-frame clones, though not all of them. Of about 100,000 clones in the sample, 55% to 60% are singletons; the top ten hold 20% to 25%. Study observations and caveats: Alopecia totalis/universalis scalp especially showed more expanded CD8+ clones than normal scalp.

Individuals with alopecia areata gave both lesional scalp punch biopsies and peripheral blood for collection. Cell sorting on a FACSAria was used to separate CD4+ and CD8+ T cells from the PBMCs. This receptor was identified in a human donor with alopecia areata. The sample comprised NKG2D-low CD8+ T cells sorted from blood.

The CDR3 DNA follows: TGTGCCAGCAGTGACGCCCCTTACAATGAGCAGTTCTTC. It specifies CASSDAPYNEQFF. The chain has TRBV25-1 and TRBJ2-1; D ambiguous. V was shortened by 3 bases and J by 4 bases, with 7 bases between the two germline ends. The germline CDR1 and CDR2 sequences are MGHDK and SYGVNS. CDR3 length: 13 residues.